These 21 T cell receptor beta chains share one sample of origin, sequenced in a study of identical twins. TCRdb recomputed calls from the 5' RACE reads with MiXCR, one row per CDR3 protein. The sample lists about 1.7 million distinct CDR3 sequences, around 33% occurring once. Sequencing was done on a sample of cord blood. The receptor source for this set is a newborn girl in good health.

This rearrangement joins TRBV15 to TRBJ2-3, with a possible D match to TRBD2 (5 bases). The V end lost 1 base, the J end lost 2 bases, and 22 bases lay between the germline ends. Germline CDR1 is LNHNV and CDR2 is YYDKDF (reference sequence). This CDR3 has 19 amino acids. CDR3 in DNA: TGTGCCACCAGCAGAGGAGGTTTGGGCCGGGGATCCGTCACAGATACGCAGTATTTT. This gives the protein CATSRGGLGRGSVTDTQYF.

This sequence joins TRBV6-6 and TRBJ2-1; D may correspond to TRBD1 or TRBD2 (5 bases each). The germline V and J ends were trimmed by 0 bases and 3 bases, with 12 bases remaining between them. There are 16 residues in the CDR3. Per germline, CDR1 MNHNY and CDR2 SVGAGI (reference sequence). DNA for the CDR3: TGTGCCAGCAGTTACTCTAACGGGGCCGTCTACAATGAGCAGTTCTTC. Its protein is CASSYSNGAVYNEQFF.

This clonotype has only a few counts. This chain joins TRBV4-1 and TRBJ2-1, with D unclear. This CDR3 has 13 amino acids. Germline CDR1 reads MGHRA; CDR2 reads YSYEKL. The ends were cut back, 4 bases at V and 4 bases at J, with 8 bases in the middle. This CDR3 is CASSPQAYNEQFF. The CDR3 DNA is TGCGCCAGCAGCCCTCAAGCATACAATGAGCAGTTCTTC.

The CDR3 region has the DNA TGTGCCAGCAGCGTAGCGTTTCGGGGGTACTTC. It encodes CASSVAFRGYF. V gene TRBV12-3 or TRBV12-4 combines with J gene TRBJ2-5; the D gene is possibly TRBD2 (5 bases). The CDR3 spans 11 residues. Trimming left V 6 bases short and J 13 bases short, with 15 bases between.

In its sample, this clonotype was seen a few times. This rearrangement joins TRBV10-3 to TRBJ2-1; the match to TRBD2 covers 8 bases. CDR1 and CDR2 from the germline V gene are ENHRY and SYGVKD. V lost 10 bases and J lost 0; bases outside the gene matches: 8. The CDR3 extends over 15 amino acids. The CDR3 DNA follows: TGTGCCACCGGGGAGGGGACTAGCTCCTACAATGAGCAGTTCTTC. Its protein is CATGEGTSSYNEQFF.

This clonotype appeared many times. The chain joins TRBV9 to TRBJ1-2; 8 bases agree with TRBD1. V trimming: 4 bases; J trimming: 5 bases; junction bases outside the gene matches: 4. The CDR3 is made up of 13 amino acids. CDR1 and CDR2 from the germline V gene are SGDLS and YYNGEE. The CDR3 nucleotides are TGTGCCAGCAGCCCGGACAGGGAGTATGGCTACACCTTC. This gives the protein CASSPDREYGYTF.

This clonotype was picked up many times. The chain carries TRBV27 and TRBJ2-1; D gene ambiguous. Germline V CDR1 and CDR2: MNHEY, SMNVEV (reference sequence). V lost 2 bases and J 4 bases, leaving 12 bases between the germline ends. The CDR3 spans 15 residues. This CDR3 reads CASSLGPLGYNEQFF. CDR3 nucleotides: TGTGCCAGCAGTTTAGGCCCCCTGGGTTACAATGAGCAGTTCTTC.

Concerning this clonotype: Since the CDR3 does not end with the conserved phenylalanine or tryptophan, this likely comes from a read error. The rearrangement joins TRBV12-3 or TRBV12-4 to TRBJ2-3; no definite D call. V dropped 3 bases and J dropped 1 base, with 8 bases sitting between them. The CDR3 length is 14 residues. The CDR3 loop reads CASSFSLGTDTQYS. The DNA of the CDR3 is TGTGCCAGCAGTTTCAGCTTGGGCACAGATACGCAGTATTCT.

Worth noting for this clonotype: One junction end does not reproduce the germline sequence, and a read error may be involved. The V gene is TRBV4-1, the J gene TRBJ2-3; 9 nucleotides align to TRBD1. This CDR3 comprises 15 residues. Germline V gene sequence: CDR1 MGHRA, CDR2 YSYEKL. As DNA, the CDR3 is TGCGCCAGCAGCCAAGGGGACAGGGACACAGATACGCTGTATTTT. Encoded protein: CASSQGDRDTDTLYF.

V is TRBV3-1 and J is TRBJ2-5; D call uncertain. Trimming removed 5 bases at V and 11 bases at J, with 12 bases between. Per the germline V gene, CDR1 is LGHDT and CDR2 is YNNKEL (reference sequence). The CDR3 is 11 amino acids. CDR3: CASSTLREQYF. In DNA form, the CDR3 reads TGTGCCAGCAGCACCCTTAGAGAGCAGTACTTC.

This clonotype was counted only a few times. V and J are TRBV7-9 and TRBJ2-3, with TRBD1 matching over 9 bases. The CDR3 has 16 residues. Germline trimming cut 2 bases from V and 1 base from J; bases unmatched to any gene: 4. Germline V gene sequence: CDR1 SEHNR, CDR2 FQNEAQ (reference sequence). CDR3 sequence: CASSLSRQGGTDTQYF. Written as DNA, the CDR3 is TGTGCCAGCAGCTTATCTAGACAGGGGGGCACAGATACGCAGTATTTT.

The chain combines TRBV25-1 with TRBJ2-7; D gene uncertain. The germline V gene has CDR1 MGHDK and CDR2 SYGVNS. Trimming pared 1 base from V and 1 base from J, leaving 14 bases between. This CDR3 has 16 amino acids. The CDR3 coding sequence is TGTGCCAGCAGTGAATTGGTGTCTATGGGGTCCTACGAGCAGTACTTC. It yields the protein CASSELVSMGSYEQYF.

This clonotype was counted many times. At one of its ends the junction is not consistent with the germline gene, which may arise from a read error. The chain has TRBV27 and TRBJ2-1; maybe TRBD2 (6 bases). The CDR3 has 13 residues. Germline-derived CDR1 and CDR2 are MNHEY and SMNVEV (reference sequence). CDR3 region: CASSLGGYNEQFF. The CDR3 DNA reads TGCGCCAGCAGCTTGGGGGGCTACAATGAGCAGTTCTTC.

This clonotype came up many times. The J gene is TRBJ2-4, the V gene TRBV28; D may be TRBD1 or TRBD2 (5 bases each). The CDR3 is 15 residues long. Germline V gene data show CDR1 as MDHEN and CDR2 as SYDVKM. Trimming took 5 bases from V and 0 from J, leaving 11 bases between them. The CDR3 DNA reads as TGTGCCAGCAGTCAAACCGGGACAGCCAAAAACATTCAGTACTTC. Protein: CASSQTGTAKNIQYF. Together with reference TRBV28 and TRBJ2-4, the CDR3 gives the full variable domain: DVKVTQSSRYLVKRTGEKVFLECVQDMDHENMFWYRQDPGLGLRLIYFSYDVKMKEKGDIPEGYSVSREKKERFSLILESASTNQTSMYLCASSQTGTAKNIQYFGAGTRLSVL.

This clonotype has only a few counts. The CDR3: CSASLGGNQPQHF. DNA for the CDR3: TGCAGTGCTAGTTTGGGGGGGAATCAGCCCCAGCATTTT. The chain carries TRBV20-1 and TRBJ1-5; possible D gene TRBD1, 5 bases. Trimming pared 3 bases from V and 4 bases from J, leaving 10 bases between. The CDR3 spans 13 residues. Germline V CDR1 and CDR2: DFQATT, SNEGSKA (reference sequence).

The CDR3 region is CASSPGQGTMNTEAFF. Here the CDR3 DNA reads TGCGCCAGCAGCCCCGGACAGGGTACCATGAACACTGAAGCTTTCTTT. V usage is TRBV5-1 and J usage is TRBJ1-1, with TRBD1 identical over 8 bases. Germline V lookup: CDR1 SGHRS, CDR2 YFSETQ. V was clipped by 4 bases and J by 0 bases; unmatched bases: 8. The CDR3 has 16 amino acids.

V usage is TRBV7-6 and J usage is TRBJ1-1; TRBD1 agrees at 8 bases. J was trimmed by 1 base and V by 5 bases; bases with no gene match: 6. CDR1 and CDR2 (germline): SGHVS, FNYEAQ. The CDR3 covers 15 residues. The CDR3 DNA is TGTGCCAGCAGCCCCTCGGACAGGGAGAACACTGAAGCTTTCTTT. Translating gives CASSPSDRENTEAFF.

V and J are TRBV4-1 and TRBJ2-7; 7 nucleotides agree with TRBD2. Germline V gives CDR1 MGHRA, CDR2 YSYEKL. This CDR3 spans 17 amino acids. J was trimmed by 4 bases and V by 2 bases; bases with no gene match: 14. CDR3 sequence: CASSQRPAGGNSYEQYF. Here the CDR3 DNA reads TGCGCCAGCAGCCAAAGGCCCGCCGGGGGGAATAGTTACGAGCAGTACTTC.

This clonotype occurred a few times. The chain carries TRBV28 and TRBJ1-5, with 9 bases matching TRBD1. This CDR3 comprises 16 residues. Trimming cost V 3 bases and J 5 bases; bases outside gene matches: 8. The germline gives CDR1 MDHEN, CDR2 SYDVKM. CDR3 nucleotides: TGTGCCAGCAGTTTCGGGTCCGGGACAGGGCATCAGCCCCAGCATTTT. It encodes CASSFGSGTGHQPQHF.

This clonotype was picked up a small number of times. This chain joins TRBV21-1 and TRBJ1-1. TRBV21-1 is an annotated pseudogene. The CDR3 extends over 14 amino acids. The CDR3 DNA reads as TGTGCCAGCAGCAAAGCCAAAGGGAACACTGAAGCTTTCTTT. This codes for CASSKAKGNTEAFF.

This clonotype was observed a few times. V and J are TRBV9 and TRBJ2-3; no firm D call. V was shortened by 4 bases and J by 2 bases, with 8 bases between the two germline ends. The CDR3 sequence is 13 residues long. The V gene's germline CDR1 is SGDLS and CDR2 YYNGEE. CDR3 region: CASSNKNTDTQYF. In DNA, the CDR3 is TGTGCCAGCAGCAATAAAAACACAGATACGCAGTATTTT.